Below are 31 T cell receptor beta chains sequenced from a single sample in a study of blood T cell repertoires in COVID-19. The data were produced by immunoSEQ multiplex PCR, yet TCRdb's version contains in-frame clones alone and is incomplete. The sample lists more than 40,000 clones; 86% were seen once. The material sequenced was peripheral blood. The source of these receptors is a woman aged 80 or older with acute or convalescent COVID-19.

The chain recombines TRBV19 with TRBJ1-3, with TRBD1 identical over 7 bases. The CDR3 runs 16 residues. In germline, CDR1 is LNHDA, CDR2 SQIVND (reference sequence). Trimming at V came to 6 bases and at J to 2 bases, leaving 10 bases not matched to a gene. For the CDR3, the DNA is TGTGCCAGTAGCGCAAACCTCGGGACAGCTGGAAACACCATATATTTT. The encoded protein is CASSANLGTAGNTIYF.

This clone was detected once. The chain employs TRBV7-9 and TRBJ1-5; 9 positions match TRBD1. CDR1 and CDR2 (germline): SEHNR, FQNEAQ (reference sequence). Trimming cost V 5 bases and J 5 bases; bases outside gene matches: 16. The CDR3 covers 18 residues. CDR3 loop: CASSPGGQGSLSDQPQHF. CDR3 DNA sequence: TGTGCCAGCAGCCCAGGGGGACAGGGATCGCTAAGCGATCAGCCCCAGCATTTT. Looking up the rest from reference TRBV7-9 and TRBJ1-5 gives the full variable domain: DTGVSQNPRHKITKRGQNVTFRCDPISEHNRLYWYRQTLGQGPEFLTYFQNEAQLEKSRLLSDRFSAERPKGSFSTLEIQRTEQGDSAMYLCASSPGGQGSLSDQPQHFGDGTRLSIL.

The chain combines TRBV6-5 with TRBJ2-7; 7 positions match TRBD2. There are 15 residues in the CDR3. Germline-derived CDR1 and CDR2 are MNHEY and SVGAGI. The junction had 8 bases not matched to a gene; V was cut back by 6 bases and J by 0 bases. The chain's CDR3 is CASRPGRTSSYEQYF. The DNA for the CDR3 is TGTGCCAGCAGGCCGGGACGGACTAGCTCCTACGAGCAGTACTTC.

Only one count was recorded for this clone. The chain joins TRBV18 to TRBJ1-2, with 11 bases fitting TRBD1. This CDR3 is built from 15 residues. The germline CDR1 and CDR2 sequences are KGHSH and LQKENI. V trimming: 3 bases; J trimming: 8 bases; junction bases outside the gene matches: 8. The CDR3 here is CASSPSGQGAGGYTF. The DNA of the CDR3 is TGTGCCAGCTCACCTAGTGGACAGGGGGCCGGCGGCTACACCTTC.

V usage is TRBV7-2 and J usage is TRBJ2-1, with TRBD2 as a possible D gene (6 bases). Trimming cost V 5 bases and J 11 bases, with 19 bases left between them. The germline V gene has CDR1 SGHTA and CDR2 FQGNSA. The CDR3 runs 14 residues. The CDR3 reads CASSHPPGLAKQFF. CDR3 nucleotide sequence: TGTGCCAGCAGCCACCCCCCGGGACTCGCCAAGCAGTTCTTC.

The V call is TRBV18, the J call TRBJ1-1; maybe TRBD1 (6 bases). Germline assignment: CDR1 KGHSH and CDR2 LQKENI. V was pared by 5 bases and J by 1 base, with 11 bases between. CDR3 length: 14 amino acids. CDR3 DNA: TGTGCCAGCTCAACGGGACAAACGAACACTGAAGCTTTCTTT. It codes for CASSTGQTNTEAFF.

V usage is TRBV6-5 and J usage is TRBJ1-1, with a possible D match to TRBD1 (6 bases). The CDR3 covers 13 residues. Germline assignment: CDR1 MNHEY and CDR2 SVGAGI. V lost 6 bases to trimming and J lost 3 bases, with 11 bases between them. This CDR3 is CASRWRQDTEAFF. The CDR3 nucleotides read TGTGCCAGCAGATGGAGACAGGACACTGAAGCTTTCTTT.

This chain's CDR3 is CASSHYIGTGSGYTF. The CDR3 DNA reads as TGCGCCAGCAGCCATTACATCGGGACAGGGAGTGGCTACACCTTC. The chain employs TRBV4-1 and TRBJ1-2; 9 bases line up with TRBD1. The V gene end was trimmed by 3 bases and the J gene end by 7 bases; junction bases not matched to a gene: 9. Germline V gene sequence: CDR1 MGHRA, CDR2 YSYEKL. This CDR3 is built from 15 residues.

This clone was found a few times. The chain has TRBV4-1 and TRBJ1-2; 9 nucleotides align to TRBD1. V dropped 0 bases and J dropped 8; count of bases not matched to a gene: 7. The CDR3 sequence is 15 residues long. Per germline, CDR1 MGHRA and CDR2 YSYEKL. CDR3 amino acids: CASSQDQDRGEGYTF. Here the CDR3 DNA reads TGCGCCAGCAGCCAAGATCAGGACAGGGGCGAAGGCTACACCTTC.

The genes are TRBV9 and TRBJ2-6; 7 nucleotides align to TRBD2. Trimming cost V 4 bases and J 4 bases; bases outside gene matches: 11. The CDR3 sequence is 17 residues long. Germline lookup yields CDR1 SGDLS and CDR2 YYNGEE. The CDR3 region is CASSIIKAGEGANVLTF. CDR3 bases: TGTGCCAGCAGCATCATAAAGGCGGGGGAAGGGGCCAACGTCCTGACTTTC.

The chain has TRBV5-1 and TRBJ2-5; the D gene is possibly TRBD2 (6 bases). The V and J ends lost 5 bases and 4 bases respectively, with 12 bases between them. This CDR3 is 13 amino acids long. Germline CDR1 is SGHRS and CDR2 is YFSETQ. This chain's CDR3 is CASRGGPSETQYF. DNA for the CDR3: TGCGCCAGCAGGGGGGGACCTTCAGAGACCCAGTACTTC.

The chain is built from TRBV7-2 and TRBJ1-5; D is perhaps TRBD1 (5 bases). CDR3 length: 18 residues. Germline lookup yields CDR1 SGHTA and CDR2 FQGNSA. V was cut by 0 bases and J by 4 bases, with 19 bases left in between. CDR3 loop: CASSLAAGRGVSNQPQHF. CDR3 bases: TGTGCCAGCAGCTTAGCGGCAGGCCGGGGGGTTTCAAATCAGCCCCAGCATTTT.

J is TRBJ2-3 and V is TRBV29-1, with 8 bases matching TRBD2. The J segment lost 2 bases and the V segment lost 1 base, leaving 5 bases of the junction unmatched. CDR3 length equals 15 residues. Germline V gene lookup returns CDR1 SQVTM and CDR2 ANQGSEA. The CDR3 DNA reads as TGCAGCGTTGAAGGGGCGGGGGGCTCCACAGATACGCAGTATTTT. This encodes CSVEGAGGSTDTQYF.

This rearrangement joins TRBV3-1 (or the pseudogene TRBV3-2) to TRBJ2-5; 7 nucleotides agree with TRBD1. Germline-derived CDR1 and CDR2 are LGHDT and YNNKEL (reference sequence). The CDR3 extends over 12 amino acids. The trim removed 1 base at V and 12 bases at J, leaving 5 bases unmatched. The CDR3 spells CASSQGTGQKYF. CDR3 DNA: TGTGCCAGCAGCCAAGGAACGGGACAGAAGTACTTC.

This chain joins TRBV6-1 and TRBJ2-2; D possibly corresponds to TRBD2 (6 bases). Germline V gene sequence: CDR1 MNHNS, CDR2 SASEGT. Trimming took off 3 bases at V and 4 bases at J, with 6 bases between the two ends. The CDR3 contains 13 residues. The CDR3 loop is CASSDGGTGELFF. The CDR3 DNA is TGTGCCAGCAGTGACGGGGGCACCGGGGAGCTGTTTTTT.

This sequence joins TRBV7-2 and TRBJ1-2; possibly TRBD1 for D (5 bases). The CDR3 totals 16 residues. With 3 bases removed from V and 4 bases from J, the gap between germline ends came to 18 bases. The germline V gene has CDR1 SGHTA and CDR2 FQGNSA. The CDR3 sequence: CASSLDTALGRYGYTF. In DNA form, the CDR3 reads TGTGCCAGCAGCTTGGACACAGCACTCGGACGCTATGGCTACACCTTC.

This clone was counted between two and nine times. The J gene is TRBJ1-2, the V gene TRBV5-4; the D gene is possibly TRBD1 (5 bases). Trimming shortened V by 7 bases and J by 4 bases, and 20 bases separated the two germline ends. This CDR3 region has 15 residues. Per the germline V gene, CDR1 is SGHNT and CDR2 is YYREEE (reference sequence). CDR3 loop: CASGAQGRLFYGYTF. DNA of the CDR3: TGTGCCAGCGGGGCACAAGGGCGCCTCTTCTATGGCTACACCTTC.

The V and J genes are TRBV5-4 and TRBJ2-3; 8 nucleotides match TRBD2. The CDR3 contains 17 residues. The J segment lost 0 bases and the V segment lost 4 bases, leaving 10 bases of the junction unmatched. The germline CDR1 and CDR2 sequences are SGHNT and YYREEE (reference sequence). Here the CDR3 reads CASSPGGGGSSTDTQYF. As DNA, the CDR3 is TGTGCCAGCAGCCCGGGGGGCGGGGGGAGTAGCACAGATACGCAGTATTTT.

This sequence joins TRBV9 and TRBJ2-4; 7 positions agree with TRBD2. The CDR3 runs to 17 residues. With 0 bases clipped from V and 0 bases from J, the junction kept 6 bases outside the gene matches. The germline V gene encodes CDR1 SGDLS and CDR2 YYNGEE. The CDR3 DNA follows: TGTGCCAGCAGCGTAGACCCTAGCGGTAAAGCCAAAAACATTCAGTACTTC. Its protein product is CASSVDPSGKAKNIQYF.

For the CDR3, the DNA is TGTGCCAGCAGCCAAGCCCACAGTGCCTACGAGCAGTACTTC. Translated: CASSQAHSAYEQYF. V is TRBV3-1 (or the pseudogene TRBV3-2) and J is TRBJ2-7; D is undetermined. Germline assignment: CDR1 LGHDT and CDR2 YNNKEL (reference sequence). This CDR3 is 14 amino acids long. V lost 1 base and J 2 bases, leaving 9 bases between the germline ends.

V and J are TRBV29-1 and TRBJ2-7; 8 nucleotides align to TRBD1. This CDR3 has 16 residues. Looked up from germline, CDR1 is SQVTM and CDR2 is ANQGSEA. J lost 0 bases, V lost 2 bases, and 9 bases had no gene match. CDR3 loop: CSVETPGTGHSYEQYF. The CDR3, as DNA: TGCAGCGTTGAAACGCCCGGGACAGGACACTCCTACGAGCAGTACTTC.

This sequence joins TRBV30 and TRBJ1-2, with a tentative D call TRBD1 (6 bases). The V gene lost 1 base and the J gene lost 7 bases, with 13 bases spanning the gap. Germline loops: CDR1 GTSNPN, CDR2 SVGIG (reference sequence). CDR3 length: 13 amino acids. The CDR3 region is CAWSAGQFGGYTF. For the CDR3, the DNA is TGTGCCTGGAGTGCCGGACAGTTCGGTGGCTACACCTTC.

The CDR3 coding sequence is TGTGCCAGCAGTTTTGGGACAGTTTGGTATGGCTACACCTTC. Encoded protein: CASSFGTVWYGYTF. The chain links TRBV6-6 to TRBJ1-2; 7 bases fit TRBD1. V shed 4 bases and J 5 bases; nucleotides not matched to a gene: 7. This CDR3 contains 14 residues. Germline CDR1 reads MNHNY; CDR2 reads SVGAGI (reference sequence).

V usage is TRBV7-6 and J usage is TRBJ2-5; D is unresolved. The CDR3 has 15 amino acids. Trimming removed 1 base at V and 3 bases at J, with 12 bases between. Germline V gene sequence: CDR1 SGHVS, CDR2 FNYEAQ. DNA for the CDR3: TGTGCCAGCAGCTTAGGAGGCAGCAAAAAAGAGACCCAGTACTTC. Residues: CASSLGGSKKETQYF.

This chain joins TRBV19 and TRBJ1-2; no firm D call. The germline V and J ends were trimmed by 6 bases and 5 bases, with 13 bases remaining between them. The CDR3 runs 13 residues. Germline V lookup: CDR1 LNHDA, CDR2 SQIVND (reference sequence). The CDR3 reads CASSPEGSYGYTF. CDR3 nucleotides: TGTGCCAGTAGCCCGGAGGGAAGTTATGGCTACACCTTC.

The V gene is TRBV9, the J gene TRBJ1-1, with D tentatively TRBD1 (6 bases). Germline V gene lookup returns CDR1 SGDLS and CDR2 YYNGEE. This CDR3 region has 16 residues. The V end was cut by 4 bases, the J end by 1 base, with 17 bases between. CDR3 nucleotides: TGTGCCAGCAGCCTTGGACAGCGACCACCGAACACTGAAGCTTTCTTT. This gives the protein CASSLGQRPPNTEAFF.

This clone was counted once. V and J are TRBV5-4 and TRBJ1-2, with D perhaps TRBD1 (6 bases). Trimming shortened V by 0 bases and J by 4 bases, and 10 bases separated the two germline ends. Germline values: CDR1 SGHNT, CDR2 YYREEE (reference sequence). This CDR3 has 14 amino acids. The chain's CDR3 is CASSLDREGYGYTF. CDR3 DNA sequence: TGTGCCAGCAGCTTGGACAGGGAGGGCTATGGCTACACCTTC.

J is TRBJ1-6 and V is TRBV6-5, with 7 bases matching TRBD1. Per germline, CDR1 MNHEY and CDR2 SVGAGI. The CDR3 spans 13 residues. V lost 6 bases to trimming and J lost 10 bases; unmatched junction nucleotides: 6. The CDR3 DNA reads TGTGCCAGCAGCCCGACAGGGTCATCACCCCTCCACTTT. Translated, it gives CASSPTGSSPLHF.

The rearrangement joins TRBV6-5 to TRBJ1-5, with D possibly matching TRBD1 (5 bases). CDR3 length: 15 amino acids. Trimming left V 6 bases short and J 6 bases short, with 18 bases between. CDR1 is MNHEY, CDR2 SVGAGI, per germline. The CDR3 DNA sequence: TGTGCCAGCAGGCAGACAGCAATACCTTCTCAGCCCCAGCATTTT. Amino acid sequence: CASRQTAIPSQPQHF.

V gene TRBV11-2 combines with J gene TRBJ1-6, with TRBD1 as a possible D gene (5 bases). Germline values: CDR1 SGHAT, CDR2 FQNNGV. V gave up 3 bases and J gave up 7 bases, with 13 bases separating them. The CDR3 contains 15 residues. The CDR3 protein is CASSFGTGGNSPLHF. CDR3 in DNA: TGTGCCAGCAGCTTCGGGACGGGGGGAAATTCACCCCTCCACTTT.

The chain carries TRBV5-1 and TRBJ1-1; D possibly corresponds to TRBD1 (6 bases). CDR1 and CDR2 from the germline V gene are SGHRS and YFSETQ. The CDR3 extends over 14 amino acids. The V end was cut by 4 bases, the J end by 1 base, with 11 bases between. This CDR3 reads CASSQTDRNTEAFF. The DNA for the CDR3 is TGCGCCAGCAGCCAGACGGACAGGAACACTGAAGCTTTCTTT.